This T cell receptor (beta chain) was sequenced in a study of blood T cell repertoires in COVID-19. The overall study: Acute and convalescent COVID-19 samples came from the United States, Italy and Spain. Sources were T cells, B-cell-depleted T cells, or PBMCs; the material itself was cDNA or gDNA.

Per germline, CDR1 GTSNPN and CDR2 SVGIG (reference sequence). The CDR3 sequence is 13 residues long. V dropped 0 bases and J dropped 10; count of bases not matched to a gene: 5. Authors' data handling: Reference gene primer amplification yielded estimated nucleated cell counts. This table comes from immunoSEQ multiplex PCR, and its TCRdb copy is limited to in-frame clones, with some not included. From that table come the V and J calls and clone size; the DNA was used to work out D and trimming. The data contain 210,000 or so clones, 70% to 90% of them singletons. Sequencing was performed on peripheral blood. This TCR came from a woman aged 18-29 years who had recovered from COVID-19. The chain is built from TRBV30 and TRBJ2-1, with TRBD2 matching over 8 bases. This CDR3 is CAWSVHSGTEQFF. The CDR3 coding sequence is TGTGCCTGGAGTGTACATAGCGGGACAGAGCAGTTCTTC.